This T cell receptor (beta chain) emerged from a study of blood T cell repertoires in COVID-19. Background on the study: PBMCs, B-cell-depleted T cells, or T cells provided the cDNA or gDNA that made up the material.

The authors' processing: Amplification with reference gene primers provided the estimates of nucleated cell counts. Profiled with immunoSEQ multiplex PCR; TCRdb holds only in-frame clones, not every one. That table gives V, J and clone size, and the DNA gave D and trimming. This sample has some 180,000 clones, with 80% to 85% found just once. Germline CDR1 MDHEN, CDR2 SYDVKM. The CDR3 runs to 15 residues. V was pared by 6 bases and J by 4 bases, with 10 bases of the junction left unmatched. The V call is TRBV28, the J call TRBJ2-5; 8 nucleotides align to TRBD2. The clonotype originates from a man in his 70s with active or convalescent COVID-19. The sequenced sample consisted of peripheral blood. The CDR3 protein is CASRTPAGVGETQYF. CDR3 in DNA: TGTGCCAGCAGGACCCCAGCGGGAGTGGGAGAGACCCAGTACTTC.